This TCR beta chain was recorded in a study of shared clonotypes between healthy human individuals. Study overall: The cohort comprised two women and a few men. Their ages spanned 18 to 49 years. Overall study results and limits: Limitation of the genetic and exposure-history diversity represented came from the few donors.

There were only Caucasian adults among the donors, and all lived in Nashville, Tennessee. This clone was seen more than once but under ten times. As yet, its antigen is unknown. The CDR3 contains 15 residues. Germline V gives CDR1 MNHNS, CDR2 SASEGT. V lost 2 bases and J lost 1; bases outside the gene matches: 3. Sequencing used immunoSEQ multiplex PCR; TCRdb keeps in-frame clones, though not all of them. The repertoire has approximately 480,000 clones, 75% to 80% of them found once; the top ten carry roughly an eighth. Sequencing was carried out using PBMCs. This sequence joins TRBV6-1 and TRBJ2-3; 7 bases are a match to TRBD1. The TCR sequence derives from a woman in her thirties or forties in good health. Some clones in this sample may be carry-over from other donors' samples. CDR3 nucleotide sequence: TGTGCCAGCAGTGAAAGTCAGGGGGGCACAGATACGCAGTATTTT. Amino acid sequence: CASSESQGGTDTQYF.